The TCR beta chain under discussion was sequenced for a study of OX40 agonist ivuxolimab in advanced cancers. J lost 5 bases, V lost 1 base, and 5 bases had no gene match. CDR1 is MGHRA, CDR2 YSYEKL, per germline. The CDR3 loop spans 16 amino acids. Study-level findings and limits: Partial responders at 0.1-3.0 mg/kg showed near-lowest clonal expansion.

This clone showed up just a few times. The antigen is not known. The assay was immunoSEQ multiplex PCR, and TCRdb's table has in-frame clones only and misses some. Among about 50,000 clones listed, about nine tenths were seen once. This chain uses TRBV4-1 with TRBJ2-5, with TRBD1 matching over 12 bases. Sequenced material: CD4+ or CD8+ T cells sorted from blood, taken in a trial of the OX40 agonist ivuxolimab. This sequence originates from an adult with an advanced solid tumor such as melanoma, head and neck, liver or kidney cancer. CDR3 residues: CASSQGGQGAWETQYF. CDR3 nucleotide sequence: TGCGCCAGCAGCCAAGGGGGACAGGGGGCGTGGGAGACCCAGTACTTC.